The T cell receptor beta chain under discussion was sequenced for a study of T cell clones after liver transplantation. Looking at the study overall: TCRbeta sequencing after a pre-transplant mixed lymphocyte reaction identified graft-donor-reactive clones, later tracked in post-transplant blood. Blood was drawn pre-transplant, before withdrawal, and after full or failed withdrawal. General study findings and limits: Low donor cell numbers restricted donor-reactive repertoire measurement in a couple of subjects.

Sequencing used immunoSEQ multiplex PCR; TCRdb keeps in-frame clones, though not all of them. The repertoire has around 110,000 clones, roughly nine tenths of them found once; the top ten carry 0.83%. The germline gives CDR1 LGHNA, CDR2 YNFKEQ. Trimming removed 0 bases from V and 1 base from J; junction bases left unmatched: 4. The CDR3 is 17 amino acids. As for this clone: Antigen unknown.

The chain links TRBV4-2 to TRBJ2-3; TRBD2 matches 10 bases. The source is a human patient who received a liver transplant. T cells may partly derive from the graft donor. Sequencing used CD4+ T cells from blood, obtained 12 months after liver transplant. The CDR3 is CASSQESSGGGTDTQYF. The CDR3 DNA sequence: TGTGCCAGCAGCCAAGAGAGCAGCGGGGGGGGCACAGATACGCAGTATTTT.